This entry features one TCR beta chain sequence. Its antigen is not identified. CDR1 is SGHRS, CDR2 YFSETQ, per germline. V lost 7 bases, J lost 0 bases, and 20 bases lay in between. The CDR3 covers 17 residues. A J-beta primer mix and a sample-barcoded 5' primer were used in a second PCR of roughly 7 to 12 cycles. TCRdb reprocessed the 5' RACE reads via MiXCR and lists one record per CDR3 protein. The profile shows 1.5 million to 2 million distinct CDR3 sequences, 28% of them singletons. These data belong to a study of blood T cells in healthy people across ages. Whole-study results and caveats: Comparison with aged donors showed that long-lived donors had more naive CD4+ cells and higher diversity.

Sequenced input: blood. This sequence was found in a woman in her 30s in good health. The chain uses TRBV5-1 and TRBJ2-1; D is ambiguous. CDR3 sequence (DNA): TGCGCCAGCGCAACTCCACTCACGGTGAGCTCCTACAATGAGCAGTTCTTC. Its translation: CASATPLTVSSYNEQFF.